This TCR beta chain was found in a study of T-cell reconstitution after alpha-beta-depleted transplantation in children. Study results and limitations: Where some patients showed high TCRbeta diversity at day 60, it came from recipient T cells and thymic progenitors that had survived. After transplant, at about two months, alpha-beta T cells were reportedly derived from several hundred expanded graft clones. T cells produced anew were the main source of T-cell counts and diversity one year after transplant.

Germline lookup yields CDR1 DFQATT and CDR2 SNEGSKA (reference sequence). Trimming took off 4 bases at V and 5 bases at J, with 15 bases between the two ends. This CDR3 region has 14 residues. Unique molecular identifiers featured in how the TCRbeta library was prepared. TCRdb used MiXCR to reprocess the PCR reads, holding one entry per CDR3 protein. The sample lists some 600,000 distinct CDR3 sequences; 10% to 15% were seen once. This clonotype has just a few counts. Its cognate antigen is unknown. The V and J genes are TRBV20-1 and TRBJ2-1, with D possibly matching TRBD1 (5 bases). Source: PBMCs, mostly from graft donor cells, taken 360 days after TCRalphabeta/CD19-depleted stem cell transplant. The receptor was isolated from a male patient younger than 18 who had a stem cell transplant for acute myeloid leukemia, so the T cells may come from the graft donor. Here the CDR3 DNA reads TGCAGTGCTAAAGACTCCAGGGTACACAATGAGCAGTTCTTC. This translates into CSAKDSRVHNEQFF.